Below, 27 T cell receptor beta chains from the same sample are listed, as sequenced in a study of CD8 T cells in Susac syndrome. The RNA, about 0.5 to 1 ug, was put through reverse transcription using random hexamers. TCRdb reanalysed the immunoSEQ multiplex PCR reads using MiXCR and keeps one entry per CDR3 protein. The sample yields approximately 300,000 distinct CDR3 sequences, about 82% seen once. Specimen: CD8+ T cells from PBMCs. These receptors came from a human donor with multiple sclerosis.

This chain joins TRBV6-1 and TRBJ2-2, with D tentatively TRBD1 (5 bases). Looked up from germline, CDR1 is MNHNS and CDR2 is SASEGT. The V gene lost 1 base and the J gene lost 1 base, with 25 bases spanning the gap. CDR3 length: 21 amino acids. CDR3 sequence (DNA): TGTGCCAGCAGTGAAGACCCATTTATTGCTTTTCAGGGCCTGAACACCGGGGAGCTGTTTTTT. Encoded protein: CASSEDPFIAFQGLNTGELFF.

The chain couples TRBV30 to TRBJ2-7, with TRBD1 identical over 10 bases. From germline, CDR1 is GTSNPN and CDR2 SVGIG (reference sequence). V lost 3 bases and J lost 5; bases outside the gene matches: 13. CDR3 length: 16 amino acids. In DNA form, the CDR3 reads TGTGCCTGGAGGAGGAACCCCGGGACAGGGGTGAACGAGCAGTACTTC. Translating gives CAWRRNPGTGVNEQYF.

This chain joins TRBV6-5 and TRBJ1-1; possibly TRBD1 for D (6 bases). This CDR3 is 16 amino acids long. Germline CDR1 is MNHEY and CDR2 is SVGAGI. The V end was cut by 0 bases, the J end by 8 bases, with 19 bases between. The DNA for the CDR3 is TGTGCCAGCAGTTACTCGGCCGGGACACTAGGACTGGAAGCTTTCTTT. Translation: CASSYSAGTLGLEAFF.

The chain has TRBV7-9 and TRBJ2-3; TRBD1 aligns across 9 bases. CDR1 is SEHNR and CDR2 is FQNEAQ in the germline V gene (reference sequence). This CDR3 is built from 13 residues. The ends lost 10 bases at V and 7 bases at J; junction bases unmatched: 9. CDR3 coding DNA: TGTGCCACAACAGGGGGCCCATGGAATACGCAGTATTTT. Its translation: CATTGGPWNTQYF.

The chain uses TRBV25-1 and TRBJ2-1, with 11 bases fitting TRBD2. The trim removed 0 bases at V and 0 bases at J, leaving 13 bases unmatched. The germline V gene encodes CDR1 MGHDK and CDR2 SYGVNS. The CDR3 length is 21 residues. The CDR3 is CASSEYRTSGRPHFSYNEQFF. In nucleotides, the CDR3 is TGTGCCAGCAGTGAATACCGAACTAGCGGGAGACCCCACTTCTCCTACAATGAGCAGTTCTTC.

The J gene is TRBJ2-4, the V gene TRBV15; possibly TRBD1 or TRBD2 for D (5 bases each). CDR3 length: 15 residues. Germline V gene data show CDR1 as LNHNV and CDR2 as YYDKDF (reference sequence). The ends were cut back, 0 bases at V and 1 base at J, with 7 bases in the middle. The CDR3, as DNA: TGTGCCACCAGCAGAGATTGGGGGGCCAAAAACATTCAGTACTTC. This translates into CATSRDWGAKNIQYF.

The chain links TRBV28 to TRBJ2-1; 8 nucleotides agree with TRBD2. Unmatched junction bases numbered 9, after V lost 9 bases and J lost 5 bases. Germline CDR1 MDHEN, CDR2 SYDVKM. The length of the CDR3 is 14 residues. CDR3: CASQSGSGDNEQFF. The CDR3 nucleotides are TGTGCCAGTCAAAGCGGGAGCGGAGACAATGAGCAGTTCTTC.

The rearrangement links TRBV7-9 to TRBJ2-7; D is unresolved. This CDR3 region has 14 residues. Trimming took 7 bases from V and 1 from J, leaving 14 bases between them. CDR1 is SEHNR and CDR2 is FQNEAQ in the germline V gene (reference sequence). CDR3 sequence (DNA): TGTGCCAGCAACCCCCCGGGTTCATCCTACGAGCAGTACTTC. Protein product: CASNPPGSSYEQYF.

The chain recombines TRBV5-1 with TRBJ1-1, with D possibly matching TRBD1 (6 bases). Trimming pared 4 bases from V and 1 base from J, leaving 11 bases between. CDR1 is SGHRS and CDR2 is YFSETQ in the germline V gene. The CDR3 extends over 14 amino acids. The CDR3 sequence: CASSVDSSNTEAFF. The CDR3 coding sequence is TGCGCCAGCAGCGTGGACAGCTCGAACACTGAAGCTTTCTTT.

This sequence joins TRBV28 and TRBJ2-7, with D possibly matching TRBD1 (6 bases). The length of the CDR3 is 13 residues. V shed 11 bases and J shed 2 bases, with 16 bases lying between them. Looked up from germline, CDR1 is MDHEN and CDR2 is SYDVKM. Here the CDR3 reads CASRQGLAYEQYF. The DNA of the CDR3 is TGTGCCTCGCGGCAGGGGTTGGCCTACGAGCAGTACTTC. The entire variable domain, with the rest obtained from reference TRBV28 and TRBJ2-7, is as follows: DVKVTQSSRYLVKRTGEKVFLECVQDMDHENMFWYRQDPGLGLRLIYFSYDVKMKEKGDIPEGYSVSREKKERFSLILESASTNQTSMYLCASRQGLAYEQYFGPGTRLTVT.

This rearrangement joins TRBV11-2 to TRBJ2-1; 9 nucleotides line up with TRBD2. V lost 5 bases and J lost 0; bases outside the gene matches: 5. Germline V gene data show CDR1 as SGHAT and CDR2 as FQNNGV. This CDR3 has 16 amino acids. The CDR3 reads CASSTGLASSYNEQFF. Written as DNA, the CDR3 is TGTGCCAGCAGCACCGGACTAGCGAGCTCCTACAATGAGCAGTTCTTC.

The chain employs TRBV29-1 and TRBJ2-7; a possible D gene is TRBD1 (6 bases). Germline V gene sequence: CDR1 SQVTM, CDR2 ANQGSEA. This CDR3 is 12 amino acids long. Trimming took 7 bases from V and 1 from J, leaving 11 bases between them. DNA of the CDR3: TGCAGCGCCTGGACAGTATCCTACGAGCAGTACTTC. Its translation: CSAWTVSYEQYF.

The V gene is TRBV28, the J gene TRBJ1-5; D possibly corresponds to TRBD1 (5 bases). V lost 3 bases, J lost 1 base, and 10 bases lay in between. This CDR3 has 15 amino acids. The germline V gene has CDR1 MDHEN and CDR2 SYDVKM. CDR3 sequence reads: CASSFGRDSNQPQHF. The CDR3, as DNA: TGTGCCAGCAGTTTCGGTCGGGACAGCAATCAGCCCCAGCATTTT.

This clonotype was observed a single time. The V gene is TRBV28, the J gene TRBJ1-2; 10 nucleotides agree with TRBD1. This CDR3 has 15 amino acids. CDR1 and CDR2 from the germline V gene are MDHEN and SYDVKM. The ends lost 7 bases at V and 2 bases at J; junction bases unmatched: 7. The CDR3 protein is CASTPWTGGNYGYTF. The DNA of the CDR3 is TGTGCCAGCACCCCTTGGACAGGGGGGAACTATGGCTACACCTTC.

A note on this clonotype: At one end, the junction sequence differs from germline, possibly due to a read error. The chain has TRBV20-1 and TRBJ1-5, with TRBD1 matching 8 bases. Germline V CDR1 and CDR2: DFQATT, SNEGSKA (reference sequence). This CDR3 contains 13 residues. This CDR3 is CSAGDRGIQPQHF. The CDR3 DNA sequence: TGCAGTGCTGGAGACAGGGGCATTCAGCCCCAGCATTTT.

The count of this clonotype is one. The chain uses TRBV24-1 and TRBJ2-1, with 10 bases lining up with TRBD2. Germline V CDR1 and CDR2: KGHDR, SFDVKD. The CDR3 spans 17 residues. Unmatched junction bases numbered 4, after V lost 2 bases and J lost 1 base. CDR3 in amino acids: CATSDSLAGESYNEQFF. CDR3 in DNA: TGTGCCACCAGTGATTCTCTAGCGGGAGAGTCCTACAATGAGCAGTTCTTC.

The J gene is TRBJ1-2, the V gene TRBV13; D is perhaps TRBD1 (5 bases). CDR1 and CDR2 from the germline V gene are PRHDT and FYEKMQ (reference sequence). The length of the CDR3 is 13 residues. V lost 5 bases and J 7 bases, leaving 14 bases between the germline ends. The CDR3 loop reads CASSAWDGSGYTF. The DNA of the CDR3 is TGTGCCAGCAGCGCATGGGACGGCAGTGGCTACACCTTC. The complete variable domain, with remaining parts taken from reference TRBV13 and TRBJ1-2, reads AAGVIQSPRHLIKEKRETATLKCYPIPRHDTVYWYQQGPGQDPQFLISFYEKMQSDKGSIPDRFSAQQFSDYHSELNMSSLELGDSALYFCASSAWDGSGYTFGSGTRLTVV.

This clonotype was seen once. V and J are TRBV28 and TRBJ2-1, with D perhaps matching TRBD1 (5 bases). CDR3 length equals 16 residues. Trimming took off 4 bases at V and 3 bases at J, with 16 bases between the two ends. CDR1 is MDHEN and CDR2 is SYDVKM in the germline V gene. The CDR3 region has the DNA TGTGCCAGCAGTTCCCGTGGGCAGGGCTTCTACAATGAGCAGTTCTTC. Its protein product is CASSSRGQGFYNEQFF.

This chain connects TRBV6-5 to TRBJ2-5; the D gene is possibly TRBD1 (5 bases). Looked up from germline, CDR1 is MNHEY and CDR2 is SVGAGI. Trimming stripped 2 bases from V and 7 bases from J, with 8 bases between. The length of the CDR3 is 12 residues. The CDR3 here is CASSYLTVTQYF. The CDR3 nucleotides read TGTGCCAGCAGTTACCTGACAGTGACCCAGTACTTC.

V gene TRBV20-1 combines with J gene TRBJ1-5, with no clear D. The CDR3 is 17 residues long. Germline loops: CDR1 DFQATT, CDR2 SNEGSKA (reference sequence). V lost 4 bases to trimming and J lost 2 bases, with 21 bases between them. The CDR3: CSATPRRWVGGNQPQHF. CDR3 DNA: TGCAGTGCTACCCCAAGGCGTTGGGTAGGAGGCAATCAGCCCCAGCATTTT.

The rearrangement uses TRBV27 and TRBJ2-1, with D possibly TRBD2 on 6 matching bases. The V gene lost 6 bases and the J gene lost 3 bases, with 27 bases spanning the gap. The CDR3 extends over 19 amino acids. The germline V gene has CDR1 MNHEY and CDR2 SMNVEV (reference sequence). CDR3 sequence: CASRPPPGDSYYYYNEQFF. CDR3 coding DNA: TGTGCCAGCAGACCACCTCCGGGAGATTCATACTACTACTACAATGAGCAGTTCTTC.

This CDR3 reads CASSFMSGSPNEQFF. The CDR3 DNA sequence: TGTGCCAGCAGCTTCATGAGCGGGAGTCCGAATGAGCAGTTCTTC. The gene calls are TRBV7-9 and TRBJ2-1; the match to TRBD2 covers 8 bases. CDR1 is SEHNR, CDR2 FQNEAQ, per germline (reference sequence). This CDR3 is 15 amino acids long. J gave up 7 bases and V 3 bases, and 8 bases lay outside the gene matches.

The genes are TRBV28 and TRBJ2-7; 8 positions agree with TRBD1. CDR1 is MDHEN, CDR2 SYDVKM, per germline. The V segment lost 5 bases and the J segment 2 bases; nucleotides outside the gene matches: 5. The CDR3 has 14 amino acids. Here the CDR3 reads CASSQQGGAYEQYF. The CDR3 DNA is TGTGCCAGCAGTCAACAGGGGGGAGCCTACGAGCAGTACTTC.

In its sample, this clonotype was seen once. The chain employs TRBV7-8 and TRBJ2-3; D is undetermined. Germline V gene sequence: CDR1 SGHVS, CDR2 FQNEAQ. The CDR3 has 14 amino acids. The V and J ends lost 7 bases and 2 bases respectively, with 13 bases between them. As DNA, the CDR3 is TGTGCCAGCACCGCCTCAGACAACACAGATACGCAGTATTTT. Translated, it gives CASTASDNTDTQYF.

The chain recombines TRBV7-2 with TRBJ2-1; TRBD2 aligns across 8 bases. CDR1 and CDR2 (germline): SGHTA, FQGNSA. Germline trimming cut 1 base from V and 2 bases from J; bases unmatched to any gene: 10. CDR3 length equals 18 residues. The DNA of the CDR3 is TGTGCCAGCAGCTTAGTATGGGCGGGAGGTTCGGCCTACAATGAGCAGTTCTTC. This encodes CASSLVWAGGSAYNEQFF.

The V and J genes are TRBV7-9 and TRBJ1-1; a weak D match, TRBD1 (5 bases). V lost 0 bases and J 0 bases, leaving 8 bases between the germline ends. Germline loops: CDR1 SEHNR, CDR2 FQNEAQ (reference sequence). The CDR3 loop spans 15 amino acids. DNA for the CDR3: TGTGCCAGCAGCTTAGCTACAGGTTTGAACACTGAAGCTTTCTTT. This codes for CASSLATGLNTEAFF.

The rearrangement links TRBV30 to TRBJ1-1; no firm D call. Germline-derived CDR1 and CDR2 are GTSNPN and SVGIG (reference sequence). Trimming removed 5 bases from V and 9 bases from J, with 19 bases in between. The length of the CDR3 is 13 residues. The CDR3 here is CAWESTHGSQAFF. The DNA for the CDR3 is TGTGCCTGGGAAAGTACCCATGGGTCCCAAGCTTTCTTT.